Sequencing of this T cell receptor beta chain was carried out in a study of CD8 T cells in ankylosing spondylitis. Study-wide results and caveats: For ankylosing spondylitis blood, a TCR beta motif of 7 to 9 highly homologous variants appeared characteristic.

From the 5' RACE reads, TCRdb called clonotypes with MiXCR, one entry per CDR3 protein. This sample has about 800,000 distinct CDR3 sequences; 12% occur once, and the top ten carry less than 0.65%. About this clonotype itself: The antigen is unknown.

CDR3 length: 16 amino acids. V shed 3 bases, J shed 1 base, and the junction held 5 bases outside the gene matches. Germline CDR1 and CDR2: LGHNA and YNFKEQ. The sample consisted of blood, either unsorted or a sorted T cell fraction (not recorded which). The clonotype comes from a male donor with ankylosing spondylitis. The rearrangement joins TRBV4-2 to TRBJ2-2, with 7 bases that match TRBD1. This CDR3 is CASSHGRTGNTGELFF. As DNA, the CDR3 is TGTGCCAGCAGCCACGGGCGGACAGGGAACACCGGGGAGCTGTTTTTT.